This TCR beta chain was profiled in a study of CXCR3-negative and CXCR3-positive naive CD8 T cells. cDNA libraries for TRB were generated by 5' RACE incorporating UMI labels. Reprocessing the 5' RACE reads, TCRdb reports a single entry for every CDR3 protein and omits DNA. There are under 45,000 distinct CDR3 sequences in the sample, with over 12% held by the top ten. Concerning this clonotype itself: Its antigen is unknown.

Study-level results: The naive subsets expressed comparable surface CD5, and the authors inferred TCR strength from TRB CDR3 properties. TRBV-TRBJ usage matched between naive CXCR3-negative and CXCR3-positive cells but not between memory cells.

The CDR3 loop spans 15 amino acids. Germline CDR1 reads SQVTM; CDR2 reads ANQGSEA. The rearrangement links TRBV29-1 to TRBJ1-2; TCRdb's D call of TRBD1 is untestable without DNA. The sequence came from a human donor in good health. Some clones in this sample may be carry-over from other donors' samples. Sequenced material: memory CD8+ T cells from blood. CDR3 amino acids: CSVEEEGQGPPGYTF.